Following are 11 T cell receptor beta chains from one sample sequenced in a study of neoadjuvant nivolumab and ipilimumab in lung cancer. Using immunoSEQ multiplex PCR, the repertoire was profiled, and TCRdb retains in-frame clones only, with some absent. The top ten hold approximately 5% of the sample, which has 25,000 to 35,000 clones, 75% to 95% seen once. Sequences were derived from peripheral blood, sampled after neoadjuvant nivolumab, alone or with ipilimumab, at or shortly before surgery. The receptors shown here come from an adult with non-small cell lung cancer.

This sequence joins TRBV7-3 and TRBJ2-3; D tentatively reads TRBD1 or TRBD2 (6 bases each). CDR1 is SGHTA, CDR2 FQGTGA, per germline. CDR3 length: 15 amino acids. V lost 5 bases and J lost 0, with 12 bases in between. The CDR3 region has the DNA TGTGCCAGCAGCATCGGGGGCCAAAGCACAGATACGCAGTATTTT. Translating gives CASSIGGQSTDTQYF.

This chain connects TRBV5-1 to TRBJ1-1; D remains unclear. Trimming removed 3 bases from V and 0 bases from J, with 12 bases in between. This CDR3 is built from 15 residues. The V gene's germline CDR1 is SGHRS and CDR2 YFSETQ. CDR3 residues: CASSWSPGMNTEAFF. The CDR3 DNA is TGCGCCAGCAGCTGGAGCCCGGGGATGAACACTGAAGCTTTCTTT.

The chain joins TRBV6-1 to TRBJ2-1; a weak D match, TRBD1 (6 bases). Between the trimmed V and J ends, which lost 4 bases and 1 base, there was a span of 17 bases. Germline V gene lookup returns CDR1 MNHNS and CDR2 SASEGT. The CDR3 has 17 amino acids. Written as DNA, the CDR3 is TGTGCCAGCAGTGGGGGGCTAACTAGGGGGTCCTACAATGAGCAGTTCTTC. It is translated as CASSGGLTRGSYNEQFF.

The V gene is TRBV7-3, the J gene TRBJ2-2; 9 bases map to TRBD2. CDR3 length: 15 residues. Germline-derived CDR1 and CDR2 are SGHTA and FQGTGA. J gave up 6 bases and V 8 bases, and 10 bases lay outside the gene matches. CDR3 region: CASGMAGGLSGELFF. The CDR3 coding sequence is TGTGCCAGCGGAATGGCGGGGGGGCTCTCCGGGGAGCTGTTTTTT.

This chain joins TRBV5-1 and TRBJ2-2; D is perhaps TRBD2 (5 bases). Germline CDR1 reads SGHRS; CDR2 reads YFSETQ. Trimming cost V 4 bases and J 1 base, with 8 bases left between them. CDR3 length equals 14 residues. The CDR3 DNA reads TGCGCCAGCAGCATAGGGAGGAACACCGGGGAGCTGTTTTTT. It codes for CASSIGRNTGELFF.

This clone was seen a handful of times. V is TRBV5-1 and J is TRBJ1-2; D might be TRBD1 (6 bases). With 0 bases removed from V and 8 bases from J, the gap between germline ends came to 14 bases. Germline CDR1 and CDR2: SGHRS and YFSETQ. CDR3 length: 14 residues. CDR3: CASSLDGQGRGYTF. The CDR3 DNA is TGCGCCAGCAGCTTGGATGGTCAGGGGCGAGGCTACACCTTC.

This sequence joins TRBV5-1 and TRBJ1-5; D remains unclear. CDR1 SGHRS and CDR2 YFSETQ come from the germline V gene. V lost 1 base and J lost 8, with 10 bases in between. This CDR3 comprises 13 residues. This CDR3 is CASSLNSAEPQHF. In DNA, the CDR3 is TGCGCCAGCAGCTTGAATTCGGCCGAGCCCCAGCATTTT.

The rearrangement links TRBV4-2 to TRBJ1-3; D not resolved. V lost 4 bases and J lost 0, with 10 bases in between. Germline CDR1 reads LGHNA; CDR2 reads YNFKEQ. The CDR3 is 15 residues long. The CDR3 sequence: CASSPGRGSGNTIYF. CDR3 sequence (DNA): TGTGCCAGCAGCCCGGGCCGAGGCTCTGGAAACACCATATATTTT.

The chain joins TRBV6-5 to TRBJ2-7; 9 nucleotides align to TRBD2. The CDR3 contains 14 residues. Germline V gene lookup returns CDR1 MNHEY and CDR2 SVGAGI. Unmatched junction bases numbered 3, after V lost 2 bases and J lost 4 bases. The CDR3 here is CASSYASGVYEQYF. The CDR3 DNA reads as TGTGCCAGCAGTTACGCTAGCGGGGTATACGAGCAGTACTTC.

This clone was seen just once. The CDR3 DNA follows: TGTGCCAGCAGCTTGGATCAGGGGGCAGGGTCACCCCTCCACTTT. The encoded protein is CASSLDQGAGSPLHF. The V call is TRBV5-4, the J call TRBJ1-6, with 8 bases lining up with TRBD1. Germline V CDR1 and CDR2: SGHNT, YYREEE (reference sequence). Unmatched junction bases numbered 6, after V lost 0 bases and J lost 10 bases. The CDR3 has 15 amino acids.

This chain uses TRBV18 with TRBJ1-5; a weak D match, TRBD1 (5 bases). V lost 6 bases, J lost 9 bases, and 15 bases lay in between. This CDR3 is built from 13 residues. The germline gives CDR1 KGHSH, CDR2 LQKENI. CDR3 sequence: CASSLTVEGPQHF. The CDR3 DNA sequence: TGTGCCAGCTCTTTGACAGTCGAGGGGCCCCAGCATTTT.